This T cell receptor beta chain is drawn from a study of identical twins. There are a few counts of this clonotype. Trimming took off 8 bases at V and 4 bases at J, with 14 bases between the two ends. Germline V gene lookup returns CDR1 ENHRY and CDR2 SYGVKD. The CDR3 sequence is 13 residues long. TCRdb re-called the 5' RACE reads with MiXCR, one entry per CDR3 protein. The sample has roughly 720,000 distinct CDR3 sequences, around a sixth seen once. These records were also assigned to another study, of T cells expressing NK-cell markers.

The chain links TRBV10-3 to TRBJ1-1; D gene uncertain. Sequenced material: PBMCs. The source is a woman aged 18-35 years in good health. The CDR3 nucleotides are TGTGCCATCGGCAAGATTTTCGGCACTGAAGCTTTCTTT. This encodes CAIGKIFGTEAFF.